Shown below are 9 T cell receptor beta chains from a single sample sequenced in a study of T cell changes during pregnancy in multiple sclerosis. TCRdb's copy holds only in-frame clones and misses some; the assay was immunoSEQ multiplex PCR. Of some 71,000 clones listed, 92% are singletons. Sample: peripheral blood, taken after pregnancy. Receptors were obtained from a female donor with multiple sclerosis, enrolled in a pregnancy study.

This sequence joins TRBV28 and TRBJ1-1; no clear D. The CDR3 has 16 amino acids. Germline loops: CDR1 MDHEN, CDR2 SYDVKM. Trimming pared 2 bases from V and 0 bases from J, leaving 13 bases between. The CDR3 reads CASSLAYHSMNTEAFF. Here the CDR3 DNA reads TGTGCCAGCAGTTTAGCCTACCATTCCATGAACACTGAAGCTTTCTTT.

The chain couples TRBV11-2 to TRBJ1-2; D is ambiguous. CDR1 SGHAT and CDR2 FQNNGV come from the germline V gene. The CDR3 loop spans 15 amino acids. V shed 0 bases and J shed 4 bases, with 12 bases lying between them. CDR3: CASSLDINPIYGYTF. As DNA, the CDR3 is TGTGCCAGCAGCTTAGATATAAACCCTATCTATGGCTACACCTTC.

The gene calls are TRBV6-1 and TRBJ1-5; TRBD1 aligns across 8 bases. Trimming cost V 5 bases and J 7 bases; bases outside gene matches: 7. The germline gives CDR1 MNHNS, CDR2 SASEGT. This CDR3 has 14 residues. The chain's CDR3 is CASSLTGVEQPQHF. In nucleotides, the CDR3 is TGTGCCAGCAGTCTGACAGGGGTCGAGCAGCCCCAGCATTTT.

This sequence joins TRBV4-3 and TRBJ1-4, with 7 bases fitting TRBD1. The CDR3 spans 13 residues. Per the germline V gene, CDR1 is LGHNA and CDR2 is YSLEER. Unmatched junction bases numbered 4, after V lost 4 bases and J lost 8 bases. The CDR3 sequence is CASSLTGAEKLFF. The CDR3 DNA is TGCGCCAGCAGCCTCACAGGGGCGGAAAAACTGTTTTTT.

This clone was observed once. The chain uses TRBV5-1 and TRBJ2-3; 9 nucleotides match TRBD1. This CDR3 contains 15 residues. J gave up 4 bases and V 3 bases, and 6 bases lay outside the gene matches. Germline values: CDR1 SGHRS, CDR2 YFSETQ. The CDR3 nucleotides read TGCGCCAGCAGCTGGGACAGGGTCCGGGCAGATACGCAGTATTTT. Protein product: CASSWDRVRADTQYF.

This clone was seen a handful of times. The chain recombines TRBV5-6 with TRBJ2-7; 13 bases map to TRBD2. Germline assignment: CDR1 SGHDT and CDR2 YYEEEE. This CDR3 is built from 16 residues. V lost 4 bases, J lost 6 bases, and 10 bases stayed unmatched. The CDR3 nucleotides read TGTGCCAGCAGCAAGGGACTAGCGGGGACTACGGTCGAGCAGTACTTC. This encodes CASSKGLAGTTVEQYF.

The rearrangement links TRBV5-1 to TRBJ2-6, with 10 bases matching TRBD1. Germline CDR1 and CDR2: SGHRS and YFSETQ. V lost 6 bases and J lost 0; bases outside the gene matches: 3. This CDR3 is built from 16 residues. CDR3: CASTRTGGSGANVLTF. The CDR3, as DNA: TGCGCCAGCACTCGGACAGGGGGCTCTGGGGCCAACGTCCTGACTTTC.

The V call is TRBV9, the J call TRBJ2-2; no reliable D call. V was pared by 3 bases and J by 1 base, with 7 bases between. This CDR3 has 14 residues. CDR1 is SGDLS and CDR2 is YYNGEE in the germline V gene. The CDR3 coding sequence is TGTGCCAGCAGCGCTTACGGGAACACCGGGGAGCTGTTTTTT. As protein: CASSAYGNTGELFF.

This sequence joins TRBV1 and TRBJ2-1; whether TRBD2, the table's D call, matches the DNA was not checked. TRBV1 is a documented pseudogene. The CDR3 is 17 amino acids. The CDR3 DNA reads TGCACCAGCAGCCAAGATCTGATAGCGGGAGGATGCAATGAGCAGTTCTTC. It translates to CTSSQDLIAGGCNEQFF.